The 9 T cell receptor beta chains in this list originate from one sample, sequenced in a study of T cells after yellow fever vaccination. TCRdb re-derived calls from the 5' RACE reads in MiXCR, one entry per CDR3 protein. The sample gives 90,000 to 130,000 distinct CDR3 sequences, roughly 8.9% of which show up once; about 25% is in the top ten. Sequenced here: CD8+ T cells sorted from PBMCs, sampled 45 days after the yellow fever booster vaccination. The receptors come from a man between 25 and 39 years old who received the YFV17D yellow fever vaccine.

In this sample, this clonotype turned up many times. The rearrangement joins TRBV5-6 to TRBJ2-7; D possibly corresponds to TRBD2 (5 bases). Trimming pared 5 bases from V and 0 bases from J, leaving 15 bases between. CDR3 length: 15 residues. Germline assignment: CDR1 SGHDT and CDR2 YYEEEE. CDR3 coding DNA: TGTGCCAGCAGTTTCAGGACGGGGAGCTCCTACGAGCAGTACTTC. Protein product: CASSFRTGSSYEQYF.

This clonotype was recorded many times. V gene TRBV6-2 or TRBV6-3 combines with J gene TRBJ2-7; D is ambiguous. Germline V lookup: CDR1 MNHEY, CDR2 SVGEGT. CDR3 length: 14 amino acids. Deletions cut 8 bases from V and 0 bases from J, with 14 bases between. CDR3 loop: CASCDQLPSYEQYF. In DNA, the CDR3 is TGTGCCAGCTGTGATCAGTTACCCTCCTACGAGCAGTACTTC.

This clonotype was counted ten times or more. This chain joins TRBV14 and TRBJ2-7; D is uncertain. Germline V CDR1 and CDR2: SGHDN, FVKESK. Trimming cost V 4 bases and J 1 base, with 11 bases left between them. This CDR3 spans 14 amino acids. Written as DNA, the CDR3 is TGTGCCAGCAGCCTGAGTTTAAAATCCTACGAGCAGTACTTC. This gives the protein CASSLSLKSYEQYF.

This clonotype was detected only a few times. This chain links TRBV27 with TRBJ1-5; no clear D gene. V was trimmed by 3 bases and J by 5 bases, leaving 14 bases between them. The germline V gene has CDR1 MNHEY and CDR2 SMNVEV (reference sequence). CDR3 length: 15 amino acids. CDR3 protein: CASSFGWGRDQPQHF. In DNA form, the CDR3 reads TGTGCCAGCAGTTTTGGTTGGGGAAGGGATCAGCCCCAGCATTTT.

The chain combines TRBV19 with TRBJ2-7; D gene ambiguous. From germline, CDR1 is LNHDA and CDR2 SQIVND (reference sequence). There are 13 residues in the CDR3. Between the trimmed V and J ends, which lost 9 bases and 0 bases, there was a span of 12 bases. Here the CDR3 reads CASESDNSYEQYF. CDR3 DNA: TGTGCCAGCGAAAGCGACAACTCCTACGAGCAGTACTTC. The full variable domain, with the rest looked up from reference TRBV19 and TRBJ2-7, is DGGITQSPKYLFRKEGQNVTLSCEQNLNHDAMYWYRQDPGQGLRLIYYSQIVNDFQKGDIAEGYSVSREKKESFPLTVTSAQKNPTAFYLCASESDNSYEQYFGPGTRLTVT.

This clonotype was recorded many times. The CDR3 loop is CSAYGQETQYF. As DNA, the CDR3 is TGCAGTGCTTACGGGCAAGAGACCCAGTACTTC. The chain uses TRBV20-1 and TRBJ2-5; unclear D gene. This CDR3 has 11 residues. The germline V gene encodes CDR1 DFQATT and CDR2 SNEGSKA (reference sequence). The V gene lost 5 bases and the J gene lost 2 bases, with 6 bases spanning the gap.

This clonotype was recorded many times. This chain links TRBV6-1 with TRBJ2-5; D is ambiguous. This CDR3 has 14 residues. Trimming removed 8 bases from V and 0 bases from J, with 13 bases in between. Germline loops: CDR1 MNHNS, CDR2 SASEGT. The CDR3 DNA reads as TGTGCCAGCGTCGGGCGAGAGTACCAAGAGACCCAGTACTTC. Translating it yields CASVGREYQETQYF.

In this sample, this clonotype turned up a few times. The J gene is TRBJ2-7, the V gene TRBV11-2; D not resolved. Deletions cut 3 bases from V and 7 bases from J, with 10 bases between. The V gene's germline CDR1 is SGHAT and CDR2 FQNNGV. The CDR3 sequence is 12 residues long. CDR3 sequence: CASSFSGWEQYF. The CDR3 region has the DNA TGTGCCAGCAGCTTCTCTGGGTGGGAGCAGTACTTC.

This clonotype was detected only once. This sequence joins TRBV19 and TRBJ2-1, with D possibly matching TRBD2 (6 bases). The CDR3 is 17 residues long. V lost 3 bases, J lost 6 bases, and 21 bases lay in between. The V gene's germline CDR1 is LNHDA and CDR2 SQIVND (reference sequence). CDR3 sequence: CASSMGVGTPRGNEQFF. As DNA, the CDR3 is TGTGCCAGTAGTATGGGCGTTGGGACTCCCCGCGGCAATGAGCAGTTCTTC. Full variable domain (remainder filled in from reference TRBV19 and TRBJ2-1): DGGITQSPKYLFRKEGQNVTLSCEQNLNHDAMYWYRQDPGQGLRLIYYSQIVNDFQKGDIAEGYSVSREKKESFPLTVTSAQKNPTAFYLCASSMGVGTPRGNEQFFGPGTRLTVL.